The source of this T cell receptor (beta chain) is a study of blood T cell repertoires in COVID-19. Overall study context: Acute and convalescent COVID-19 specimens originated in the United States, Italy and Spain. T cells, B-cell-depleted T cells, or PBMCs provided the cDNA or gDNA that served as material.

This CDR3 is 14 amino acids long. After removal of 10 bases from V and 7 bases from J, the junction contained 11 bases not matched to a gene. CDR1 and CDR2 (germline): MGHRA, YSYEKL. Source study methods: Amplification from reference gene primers served as the basis for estimated nucleated cell counts. Using immunoSEQ multiplex PCR, the repertoire was profiled, and TCRdb retains in-frame clones only, with some absent. The DNA gave D and trimming, while V, J and clone size come from that table. The table has approximately 97,000 clones, about 85% seen once. The sequenced sample consisted of peripheral blood. The chain is built from TRBV4-1 and TRBJ2-1; 9 bases agree with TRBD1. The sequence was obtained from a man at least 80 years old with acute or convalescent COVID-19. The CDR3 bases are TGCGCCAACGCAACAGGGGGCGGGTTGAATGAGCAGTTCTTC. Encoded protein: CANATGGGLNEQFF.